These T cell receptor beta chains were read from a single sample in a study of shared clonotypes between healthy human individuals. Measured with immunoSEQ multiplex PCR; TCRdb has only the in-frame clones, and not every one. The table includes about 2,500,000 clones, roughly 92% detected once. The sequenced material came from naive CD4+ T cells sorted from blood. Receptors were obtained from a man aged 18 to 29 in good health. Each CDR3 is given with its conserved first and last residue. Fields, in order: J gene, clone size, CDR3 length, V gene, D gene, CDR3 protein, CDR3 DNA. A D gene is named only where the DNA matches it firmly. The listing skips clone size in some rows; elsewhere it reads once, few, many or a size class.

j_call: TRBJ2-3
clone_size: -
cdr3_length: 18
v_call: TRBV5-4
d_call: TRBD2
cdr3_aa: CASSGLSGGVSSTDTQYF
cdr3_nt: TGTGCCAGCAGCGGACTGAGCGGGGGGGTCTCTAGCACAGATACGCAGTATTTT

j_call: TRBJ1-3
clone_size: -
cdr3_length: 14
v_call: TRBV6-5
d_call: TRBD1
cdr3_aa: CASSPGGKRNTIYF
cdr3_nt: TGTGCCAGCAGCCCAGGGGGCAAGAGGAACACCATATATTTT

j_call: TRBJ1-5
clone_size: -
cdr3_length: 13
v_call: TRBV9
d_call: -
cdr3_aa: CASSLRDDQPQHF
cdr3_nt: TGTGCCAGCAGCCTCCGGGATGATCAGCCCCAGCATTTT

j_call: TRBJ1-1
clone_size: -
cdr3_length: 14
v_call: TRBV18
d_call: TRBD1
cdr3_aa: CASSAQGGNTEAFF
cdr3_nt: TGTGCCAGCTCAGCACAGGGGGGAAACACTGAAGCTTTCTTT

j_call: TRBJ2-2
clone_size: -
cdr3_length: 16
v_call: TRBV7-2
d_call: TRBD2
cdr3_aa: CASSLVGGMNTGELFF
cdr3_nt: TGTGCCAGCAGCTTAGTGGGGGGGATGAACACCGGGGAGCTGTTTTTT

j_call: TRBJ2-6
clone_size: -
cdr3_length: 16
v_call: TRBV18
d_call: -
cdr3_aa: CASSPNQGSGANVLTF
cdr3_nt: TGTGCCAGCTCACCTAACCAGGGGTCTGGGGCCAACGTCCTGACTTTC

j_call: TRBJ2-1
clone_size: -
cdr3_length: 16
v_call: TRBV7-6
d_call: -
cdr3_aa: CASSLTSPTVYNEQFF
cdr3_nt: TGTGCCAGCAGCTTAACTTCCCCTACAGTTTACAATGAGCAGTTCTTC

j_call: TRBJ1-5
clone_size: -
cdr3_length: 16
v_call: TRBV19
d_call: TRBD1
cdr3_aa: CASSTGDRRVNQPQHF
cdr3_nt: TGTGCCAGTAGTACCGGGGACAGGCGAGTCAATCAGCCCCAGCATTTT

j_call: TRBJ2-3
clone_size: -
cdr3_length: 15
v_call: TRBV19
d_call: -
cdr3_aa: CASSSSGIGADTQYF
cdr3_nt: TGTGCCAGTAGTTCTTCAGGGATTGGAGCAGATACGCAGTATTTT

j_call: TRBJ1-4
clone_size: -
cdr3_length: 12
v_call: TRBV6-6
d_call: -
cdr3_aa: CASTPGNEKLFF
cdr3_nt: TGTGCCAGCACCCCAGGAAATGAAAAACTGTTTTTT

j_call: TRBJ2-7
clone_size: -
cdr3_length: 16
v_call: TRBV5-6
d_call: TRBD2
cdr3_aa: CASSYKLSSGKVEQYF
cdr3_nt: TGTGCCAGCAGCTATAAATTGTCTAGCGGGAAGGTCGAGCAGTACTTC

j_call: TRBJ1-1
clone_size: -
cdr3_length: 16
v_call: TRBV7-9
d_call: TRBD1
cdr3_aa: CASSFRTGLMNTEAFF
cdr3_nt: TGTGCCAGCAGCTTTAGGACAGGACTCATGAACACTGAAGCTTTCTTT

j_call: TRBJ1-5
clone_size: few
cdr3_length: 13
v_call: TRBV10-2
d_call: -
cdr3_aa: CASRTGPNQPQHF
cdr3_nt: TGCGCCAGCAGGACAGGCCCCAATCAGCCCCAGCATTTT

j_call: TRBJ2-7
clone_size: -
cdr3_length: 17
v_call: TRBV7-9
d_call: -
cdr3_aa: CASSLVPGPPSSYEQYF
cdr3_nt: TGTGCCAGCAGCTTGGTACCGGGTCCTCCATCTTCCTACGAGCAGTACTTC

j_call: TRBJ1-5
clone_size: -
cdr3_length: 17
v_call: TRBV30
d_call: TRBD1
cdr3_aa: CAWSQGQGARFGQPQHF
cdr3_nt: TGTGCCTGGAGTCAGGGACAGGGGGCGAGATTCGGTCAGCCCCAGCATTTT

j_call: TRBJ2-5
clone_size: -
cdr3_length: 13
v_call: TRBV6-6
d_call: -
cdr3_aa: CASSLLGTETQYF
cdr3_nt: TGTGCCAGCAGCCTCCTCGGGACAGAGACCCAGTACTTC

j_call: TRBJ1-5
clone_size: -
cdr3_length: 13
v_call: TRBV5-8
d_call: -
cdr3_aa: CASSLGKNQPQHF
cdr3_nt: TGTGCCAGCAGCTTGGGCAAAAATCAGCCCCAGCATTTT

j_call: TRBJ1-1
clone_size: -
cdr3_length: 13
v_call: TRBV6-6
d_call: -
cdr3_aa: CASSLTMNTEAFF
cdr3_nt: TGTGCCAGCAGCTTAACAATGAACACTGAAGCTTTCTTT

j_call: TRBJ1-2
clone_size: -
cdr3_length: 15
v_call: TRBV5-1
d_call: -
cdr3_aa: CASSLAPGTNYGYTF
cdr3_nt: TGCGCCAGCAGCTTGGCCCCGGGGACTAACTATGGCTACACCTTC

j_call: TRBJ1-4
clone_size: -
cdr3_length: 15
v_call: TRBV2
d_call: -
cdr3_aa: CASSEAPPGNEKLFF
cdr3_nt: TGTGCCAGCAGTGAAGCCCCTCCGGGTAATGAAAAACTGTTTTTT

j_call: TRBJ1-2
clone_size: -
cdr3_length: 13
v_call: TRBV4-1
d_call: -
cdr3_aa: CASSQGSTYGYTF
cdr3_nt: TGCGCCAGCAGCCAGGGCAGCACTTATGGCTACACCTTC

j_call: TRBJ2-3
clone_size: -
cdr3_length: 13
v_call: TRBV28
d_call: TRBD2
cdr3_aa: CASSFALAGGRSF
cdr3_nt: TGTGCCAGCAGTTTTGCGCTAGCGGGGGGCAGGTCCTTT

j_call: TRBJ2-1
clone_size: -
cdr3_length: 14
v_call: TRBV11-3
d_call: -
cdr3_aa: CASSLGPVYNEQFF
cdr3_nt: TGTGCCAGCAGCTTAGGGCCGGTTTACAATGAGCAGTTCTTC

j_call: TRBJ2-7
clone_size: -
cdr3_length: 13
v_call: TRBV7-2
d_call: -
cdr3_aa: CASSKLQGDEQYF
cdr3_nt: TGTGCCAGCAGCAAATTGCAGGGAGACGAGCAGTACTTC

j_call: TRBJ1-6
clone_size: -
cdr3_length: 15
v_call: TRBV5-4
d_call: -
cdr3_aa: CASSPREEGNSPLHF
cdr3_nt: TGTGCCAGCAGCCCCCGGGAGGAGGGGAATTCACCCCTCCACTTT

j_call: TRBJ1-5
clone_size: -
cdr3_length: 12
v_call: TRBV2
d_call: -
cdr3_aa: CASSELGGARGF
cdr3_nt: TGTGCCAGCAGTGAACTGGGCGGCGCCCGCGGCTTT

j_call: TRBJ2-1
clone_size: -
cdr3_length: 15
v_call: TRBV28
d_call: TRBD2
cdr3_aa: CASSGGGAGYNEQFF
cdr3_nt: TGTGCCAGCAGCGGCGGGGGGGCCGGCTACAATGAGCAGTTCTTC

j_call: TRBJ1-3
clone_size: -
cdr3_length: 15
v_call: TRBV2
d_call: -
cdr3_aa: CASSTDSRLGNTIYF
cdr3_nt: TGTGCCAGCAGTACTGACAGCCGTCTTGGAAACACCATATATTTT

j_call: TRBJ1-2
clone_size: -
cdr3_length: 14
v_call: TRBV6-4
d_call: -
cdr3_aa: CASSGKDPSGGYTF
cdr3_nt: TGTGCCAGCAGTGGTAAAGACCCTTCCGGGGGCTACACCTTC

j_call: TRBJ2-5
clone_size: -
cdr3_length: 15
v_call: TRBV14
d_call: -
cdr3_aa: CASSLREIARETQYF
cdr3_nt: TGTGCCAGCAGCCTTAGGGAGATTGCTCGGGAGACCCAGTACTTC

j_call: TRBJ2-5
clone_size: once
cdr3_length: 11
v_call: TRBV2
d_call: -
cdr3_aa: CASRFSETQYF
cdr3_nt: TGTGCCAGCCGTTTTTCCGAGACCCAGTACTTC

j_call: TRBJ1-1
clone_size: -
cdr3_length: 15
v_call: TRBV25-1
d_call: -
cdr3_aa: CASSEFPQDYTEAFF
cdr3_nt: TGTGCCAGCAGTGAATTTCCGCAAGATTACACTGAAGCTTTCTTT